Listed here are 15 T cell receptor beta chains from one sample, sequenced in a study of T cell repertoires in cytomegalovirus infection. TCRdb used MiXCR to reprocess the reads, holding one entry per CDR3 protein. In the table there are some 300,000 distinct CDR3 sequences, about 17% of which are singletons. Input material: PBMCs. Source of these receptors: a human donor in good health (CMV status not recorded). Some clones in this sample may be carry-over from other donors' samples.

This clonotype was picked up a small number of times. The chain couples TRBV5-1 to TRBJ2-1; 10 bases match TRBD2. Germline CDR1 SGHRS, CDR2 YFSETQ. This CDR3 comprises 20 residues. Trimming cost V 1 base and J 3 bases; bases outside gene matches: 16. The CDR3 spells CASSLKLTSGTSDLYNEQFF. The CDR3 nucleotides read TGCGCCAGCAGCTTGAAGTTAACTAGCGGGACTTCCGACCTCTACAATGAGCAGTTCTTC. The variable domain in full, with the rest retrieved from reference TRBV5-1 and TRBJ2-1, is KAGVTQTPRYLIKTRGQQVTLSCSPISGHRSVSWYQQTPGQGLQFLFEYFSETQRNKGNFPGRFSGRQFSNSRSEMNVSTLELGDSALYLCASSLKLTSGTSDLYNEQFFGPGTRLTVL.

The V call is TRBV5-1, the J call TRBJ1-1; TRBD1 matches 7 bases. Germline loops: CDR1 SGHRS, CDR2 YFSETQ. This CDR3 region has 14 residues. The ends lost 4 bases at V and 3 bases at J; junction bases unmatched: 6. The CDR3 protein is CASSPGGGYTEAFF. The CDR3 DNA sequence: TGCGCCAGCAGCCCAGGGGGGGGTTACACTGAAGCTTTCTTT.

In nucleotides, the CDR3 is TGTGCCAGCTCACCACGAGGAGACTCTGGAAACACCATATATTTT. Its translation is CASSPRGDSGNTIYF. The V call is TRBV18, the J call TRBJ1-3; the D is unclear. The germline V and J ends were trimmed by 1 base and 0 bases, with 7 bases remaining between them. The CDR3 is 15 residues long. CDR1 and CDR2 from the germline V gene are KGHSH and LQKENI. Drawing the rest from reference TRBV18 and TRBJ1-3, the complete variable domain is NAGVMQNPRHLVRRRGQEARLRCSPMKGHSHVYWYRQLPEEGLKFMVYLQKENIIDESGMPKERFSAEFPKEGPSILRIQQVVRGDSAAYFCASSPRGDSGNTIYFGEGSWLTVV.

This clonotype was counted ten times or more. This sequence joins TRBV7-6 and TRBJ2-3; 9 bases map to TRBD2. This CDR3 spans 19 amino acids. Germline-derived CDR1 and CDR2 are SGHVS and FNYEAQ. Germline trimming cut 3 bases from V and 0 bases from J; bases unmatched to any gene: 13. CDR3 nucleotides: TGTGCCAGCAGCTTCGGCGTTTGGAGGGCGGGGGGGAGCACAGATACGCAGTATTTT. This codes for CASSFGVWRAGGSTDTQYF.

This clonotype has more than one count but fewer than ten. J is TRBJ2-5 and V is TRBV12-3 or TRBV12-4; D ambiguous. The CDR3 runs 12 residues. The V gene lost 2 bases and the J gene lost 5 bases, with 6 bases spanning the gap. The CDR3 DNA is TGTGCCAGCAGTTTATTTGCGGAGACCCAGTACTTC. Residues: CASSLFAETQYF.

The rearrangement uses TRBV5-1 and TRBJ2-2; D is possibly TRBD1 (5 bases). Germline CDR1 SGHRS, CDR2 YFSETQ. Trimming took 0 bases from V and 6 from J, leaving 9 bases between them. This CDR3 has 14 residues. In DNA, the CDR3 is TGCGCCAGCAGCTTGGTAGGGGCGGCCGGGGAGCTGTTTTTT. Translated, it gives CASSLVGAAGELFF.

This clonotype was counted a few times. The chain uses TRBV10-3 and TRBJ1-2; the D is unclear. V was trimmed by 4 bases and J by 6 bases, leaving 12 bases between them. Germline-derived CDR1 and CDR2 are ENHRY and SYGVKD. This CDR3 spans 13 amino acids. CDR3 protein: CAISGRELHGYTF. Written as DNA, the CDR3 is TGTGCCATCAGTGGGAGGGAGCTCCATGGCTACACCTTC.

This clonotype occurred many times. This chain joins TRBV27 and TRBJ2-2; D call uncertain. Germline V gene lookup returns CDR1 MNHEY and CDR2 SMNVEV (reference sequence). This CDR3 is built from 17 residues. The V gene lost 1 base and the J gene lost 0 bases, with 12 bases spanning the gap. The CDR3 nucleotides read TGTGCCAGCAGTTTATTCTGGGGTGGCTCGAACACCGGGGAGCTGTTTTTT. It translates to CASSLFWGGSNTGELFF.

This clonotype appeared many times. The rearrangement links TRBV7-2 to TRBJ2-3; TRBD2 might be the D (6 bases). The V and J ends lost 5 bases and 2 bases respectively, with 11 bases between them. The CDR3 spans 14 residues. Germline CDR1 SGHTA, CDR2 FQGNSA. The CDR3 is CASSPGTFTDTQYF. CDR3 DNA sequence: TGTGCCAGCAGCCCCGGGACTTTCACAGATACGCAGTATTTT.

This clonotype was observed a handful of times. CDR3 residues: CAITAGRSQNTGELFF. The CDR3 nucleotides read TGTGCCATCACCGCAGGGCGATCCCAGAACACCGGGGAGCTGTTTTTT. J is TRBJ2-2 and V is TRBV10-3; D perhaps matches TRBD1 (5 bases). V lost 7 bases and J lost 1, with 16 bases in between. Looked up from germline, CDR1 is ENHRY and CDR2 is SYGVKD. This CDR3 contains 16 residues.

This clonotype showed up many times. This chain links TRBV7-9 with TRBJ2-1; 7 nucleotides line up with TRBD1. The CDR3 covers 14 residues. The V gene's germline CDR1 is SEHNR and CDR2 FQNEAQ (reference sequence). With 6 bases clipped from V and 4 bases from J, the junction kept 6 bases outside the gene matches. The CDR3 loop is CASRRGPAYNEQFF. The CDR3 region has the DNA TGTGCCAGCAGAAGGGGGCCGGCTTACAATGAGCAGTTCTTC.

In its sample, this clonotype was seen many times. The chain links TRBV7-8 to TRBJ1-4; D is ambiguous. V lost 1 base and J 5 bases, leaving 11 bases between the germline ends. This CDR3 has 15 amino acids. The germline CDR1 and CDR2 sequences are SGHVS and FQNEAQ. This chain's CDR3 is CASSLGARVNEKLFF. The CDR3 DNA follows: TGTGCCAGCAGCTTAGGTGCGAGAGTAAATGAAAAACTGTTTTTT.

This clonotype was seen only a few times. This chain links TRBV19 with TRBJ2-2; D unclear. CDR1 and CDR2 from the germline V gene are LNHDA and SQIVND (reference sequence). The V end lost 3 bases, the J end lost 0 bases, and 11 bases lay between the germline ends. The CDR3 has 16 residues. CDR3 bases: TGTGCCAGTAGTATTTCCCCTGACGCGAACACCGGGGAGCTGTTTTTT. Translation: CASSISPDANTGELFF.

This clonotype appeared a few times. CDR3: CASRATSGGITEQYF. The DNA of the CDR3 is TGTGCCAGCAGGGCTACTAGCGGGGGAATAACCGAGCAGTACTTC. The chain recombines TRBV5-4 with TRBJ2-7; TRBD2 matches 11 bases. This CDR3 region has 15 residues. J lost 6 bases, V lost 5 bases, and 10 bases had no gene match. CDR1 SGHNT and CDR2 YYREEE come from the germline V gene (reference sequence).

This clonotype was detected ten times or more. The rearrangement uses TRBV7-2 and TRBJ2-7, with D perhaps given as TRBD1 or TRBD2 (5 bases each). The CDR3 is 13 amino acids. From germline, CDR1 is SGHTA and CDR2 FQGNSA. V lost 5 bases, J lost 9 bases, and 17 bases lay in between. In nucleotides, the CDR3 is TGTGCCAGCAGCCTCCCCGGGGCGCGAGGGCAGTACTTC. As protein: CASSLPGARGQYF.